This TCR beta chain was documented in a study of cytomegalovirus exposure and HLA in healthy donors. 13 Jbeta primers and 60 Vbeta primers were used for the PCR. The assay was immunoSEQ multiplex PCR, and TCRdb's table has in-frame clones only and misses some. The sample holds about 90,000 clones, 65% to 80% seen once. The study's findings and limits: Presence/absence analyses assumed roughly uniform sequencing depth across donors. The study carried out a later analysis of TCR beta sequences. It associated some 18,000 of them with specific HLA alleles at a false discovery rate of 0.05.

Comment on this clone: What it binds is unknown.

This TCR was sampled from a man between 25 and 39 years old in good health and CMV-seronegative. Sequenced: PBMCs.

CDR3 nucleotide sequence: TGTGCCAGCAGCCGAGAACCGGGAGCCTACGAGCAGTACTTC. Its translation is CASSREPGAYEQYF. V gene TRBV6-4 combines with J gene TRBJ2-7; a possible D gene is TRBD2 (6 bases). CDR3 size: 14 residues. Germline values: CDR1 MRHNA, CDR2 SNTAGT. The ends were cut back, 6 bases at V and 2 bases at J, with 14 bases in the middle.